The clone carrying this T cell receptor (beta chain) was seen more than once but under ten times. The antigen is not known. This sample stems from a study of regulatory T cells in long-lasting Graves disease. Findings and limits, study-wide: Persistent disease favored TRBV28, TRBJ1-2 and TRBJ2-5.

There are 16 residues in the CDR3. The germline V gene has CDR1 MDHEN and CDR2 SYDVKM. V was pared by 6 bases and J by 2 bases, with 18 bases between. Time point of the sample: persistent/refractory GD, antithyroid drugs over 5 years with positive TRAb. With RNA extracted from PBMCs as input, the TCR library was made. Patients of an endocrinology department in Xi'an, China, were included. In building TCR beta libraries, iRepertoire HTBI primers were used together with Arm-PCR of CDR3 regions. TCRdb ran MiXCR on the multiplex PCR reads and lists one entry per CDR3 protein. The sample includes about 310,000 distinct CDR3 sequences, roughly 21% of them seen just once.

The receptor was derived from a female donor with Graves disease. The chain uses TRBV28 and TRBJ2-3; D perhaps matches TRBD1 (5 bases). The sequencing here drew on peripheral blood mononuclear cells (PBMCs), taken when the disease was refractory, from a patient treated with antithyroid drugs. The CDR3 region is CASSQGLDTFTDTQYF. DNA of the CDR3: TGTGCCAGCAGCCAGGGTTTAGACACTTTCACAGATACGCAGTATTTT.